This TCR beta chain came from a study of blood T cell repertoires in COVID-19. In the study overall: T cells, B-cell-depleted T cells, or PBMCs supplied cDNA or gDNA.

Symptom resolution, clearance, or two negative PCRs marked the recovered donors of Cohort 3. Methods used by the authors: Using reference gene primer amplification, nucleated cell counts were estimated. Measured with immunoSEQ multiplex PCR; TCRdb has only the in-frame clones, and not every one. V, J and clone size derive from that table, while D and trimming were established from the DNA sequence. The sample records 400,000 to 450,000 clones, roughly 91% being singletons. Trimming shortened V by 6 bases and J by 5 bases, and 22 bases separated the two germline ends. This CDR3 contains 16 residues. The germline CDR1 and CDR2 sequences are GTSNPN and SVGIG (reference sequence).

The V and J genes are TRBV30 and TRBJ1-4; tentatively, D is TRBD1 (6 bases). Sequencing input: PBMCs or T cells enriched from blood (not recorded which). The source of this sequence is a man younger than 35 who had recovered from COVID-19. CDR3 coding DNA: TGTGCCTGTACAGACAGGAGTCTCCTTAGGAATGAAAAACTGTTTTTT. Its translation is CACTDRSLLRNEKLFF.